This is a list of T cell receptor beta chains from one sample in a study of blood T cell repertoires in COVID-19. Some clones are missing from TCRdb's copy, which holds only in-frame ones; the method was immunoSEQ multiplex PCR. Of 110,000 to 150,000 clones in the sample, roughly four fifths are singletons; the top ten hold less than 5%. The sample comprised peripheral blood. The source of these receptors is a woman of 80 years or more with acute or convalescent COVID-19. Both conserved end residues are part of each CDR3. The D gene is left open where the match is weak. The size field is filled for only some rows; it gives once, few, many or a size class.

v_call,clone_size,d_call,j_call,cdr3_aa,cdr3_nt
TRBV4-1,.,TRBD1,TRBJ2-7,CASSQVKGASYEQYF,TGCGCCAGCAGCCAAGTTAAGGGGGCCTCCTACGAGCAGTACTTC
TRBV2,.,.,TRBJ2-7,CASSRLPPGFSEQYF,TGTGCCAGCAGTCGACTCCCGCCGGGGTTCTCCGAGCAGTACTTC
TRBV5-1,few,TRBD2,TRBJ2-1,CASSLAQRGFWNEQFF,TGCGCCAGCAGCTTGGCCCAGCGGGGGTTTTGGAATGAGCAGTTCTTC
TRBV3-1/TRBV3-2,.,.,TRBJ1-5,CASSSGDQPQHF,TGTGCCAGCAGCTCAGGGGATCAGCCCCAGCATTTT
TRBV28,.,.,TRBJ1-2,CASSTGHYGYTF,TGTGCCAGCAGTACAGGCCATTATGGCTACACCTTC
TRBV29-1,.,.,TRBJ2-3,CSAYGLTQYF,TGCAGCGCCTACGGTTTAACGCAGTATTTT
TRBV28,.,.,TRBJ2-5,CASSVSGETQYF,TGTGCCAGCAGTGTATCGGGAGAGACCCAGTACTTC
TRBV7-9,few,.,TRBJ1-3,CASSLGRVGNTIYF,TGTGCCAGCAGCTTAGGCCGCGTGGGAAACACCATATATTTT
TRBV28,.,.,TRBJ1-2,CASSLPTLGRGRYGYTF,TGTGCCAGCAGTTTACCCACCCTGGGCAGGGGCAGATATGGCTACACCTTC
TRBV28,.,TRBD1,TRBJ1-4,CASSLLTGTGANEKLFF,TGTGCCAGCAGTTTATTGACTGGGACAGGGGCTAATGAAAAACTGTTTTTT
TRBV28,.,.,TRBJ2-1,CASSFVDRFKYNEQFF,TGTGCCAGCAGTTTCGTTGACAGGTTTAAATACAATGAGCAGTTCTTC
TRBV6-6,.,.,TRBJ1-4,CASSYEAATNEKLFF,TGTGCCAGCAGTTACGAGGCGGCAACTAATGAAAAACTGTTTTTT
TRBV20-1,.,.,TRBJ1-1,CSASRDARGSFF,TGCAGTGCTAGTCGGGACGCCAGGGGATCTTTCTTT
TRBV2,.,TRBD1,TRBJ1-2,CASSRDSGFGGYTF,TGTGCCAGCAGTCGGGACAGTGGGTTCGGGGGCTACACCTTC
TRBV7-3,.,.,TRBJ2-5,CASSLTSWETQYF,TGTGCCAGCAGCTTAACGAGTTGGGAGACCCAGTACTTC
TRBV9,.,.,TRBJ2-2,CASKTRDTGELFF,TGTGCCAGCAAGACTAGAGACACCGGGGAGCTGTTTTTT
TRBV5-4,.,TRBD1,TRBJ2-1,CASSQGVGEQFF,TGTGCCAGCAGCCAGGGGGTGGGCGAGCAGTTCTTC
TRBV7-3,.,.,TRBJ2-5,CASSRLGSLRETQYF,TGTGCCAGCAGCCGACTAGGCTCTCTAAGGGAGACCCAGTACTTC